The text below deals with one T cell receptor (beta chain). Its target is not known. This record comes from a study of T cells expressing NK-cell markers. Study details: It was from sorted CD3+CD56+NKG2C+, CD3+CD56+NKG2C- and CD3+CD56-NKG2C+ T cells that TCR beta repertoires came.

The CDR3 spans 16 residues. The germline V gene has CDR1 SGHAT and CDR2 FQNNGV. Study results and caveats: Questions lingered over whether expanded NKG2C+ T cell clones were HCMV-specific. CD8+ T cells in more than five donors included dominant NKG2C+ clonotypes at roughly 1.0-7.5%.

Libraries used 5'RACE template switching adding universal primer site and UMIs. TCRdb re-called the 5' RACE reads; one entry per CDR3 protein, DNA not given. This table holds 500,000 to 700,000 distinct CDR3 sequences. The sequence was collected from a young man in good health. The J gene is TRBJ2-1, the V gene TRBV11-2; TCRdb names TRBD1, which stays unverified in the absence of DNA. Sequencing input: blood T cells: a sorted CD56 or NKG2C T cell subset, CD4+ or CD8+ T cells, or bulk PBMC T cells (not recorded which). The CDR3 reads CASIPYVGGIYNEQFF.